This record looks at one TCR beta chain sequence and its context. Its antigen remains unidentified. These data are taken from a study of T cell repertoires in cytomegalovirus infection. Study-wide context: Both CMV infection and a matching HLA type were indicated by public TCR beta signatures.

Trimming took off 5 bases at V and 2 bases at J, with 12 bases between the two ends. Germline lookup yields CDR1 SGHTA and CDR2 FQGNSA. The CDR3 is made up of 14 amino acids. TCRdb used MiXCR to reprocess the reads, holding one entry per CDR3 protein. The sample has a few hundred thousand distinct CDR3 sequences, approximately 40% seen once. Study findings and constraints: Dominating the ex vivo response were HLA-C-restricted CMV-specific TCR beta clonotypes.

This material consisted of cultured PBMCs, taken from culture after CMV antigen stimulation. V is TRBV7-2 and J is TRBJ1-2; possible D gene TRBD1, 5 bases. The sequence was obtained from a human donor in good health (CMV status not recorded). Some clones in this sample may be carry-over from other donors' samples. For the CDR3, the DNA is TGTGCCAGCAGCAGCCGGGGCCCGAACTATGGCTACACCTTC. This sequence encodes CASSSRGPNYGYTF.